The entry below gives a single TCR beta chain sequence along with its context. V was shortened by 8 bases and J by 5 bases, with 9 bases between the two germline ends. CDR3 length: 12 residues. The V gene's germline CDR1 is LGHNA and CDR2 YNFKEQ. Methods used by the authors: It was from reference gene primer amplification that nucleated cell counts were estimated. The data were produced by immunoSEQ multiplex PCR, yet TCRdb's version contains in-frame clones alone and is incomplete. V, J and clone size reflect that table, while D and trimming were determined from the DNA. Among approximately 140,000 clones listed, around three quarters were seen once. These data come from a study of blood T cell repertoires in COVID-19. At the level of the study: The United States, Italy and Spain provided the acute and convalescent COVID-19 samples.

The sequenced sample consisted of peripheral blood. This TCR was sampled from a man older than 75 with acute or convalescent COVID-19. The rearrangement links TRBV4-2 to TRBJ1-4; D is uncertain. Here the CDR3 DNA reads TGTGCCAGCCAGGCAGACAATGAAAAACTGTTTTTT. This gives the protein CASQADNEKLFF.